Below, 22 T cell receptor beta chains from the same sample are listed, as sequenced in a study of breast tumors, draining lymph nodes, adjacent tissues. Breast cancer patients provided tissue from their axillary draining lymph nodes. TCRdb redid the calling of the multiplex PCR reads with MiXCR, one entry per CDR3 protein. The sample lists around 230,000 distinct CDR3 sequences; approximately 31% were seen once. Sequencing was carried out using axillary lymph node tissue. These receptors were taken from a female donor with breast cancer. Some clones in this sample may be carry-over from other donors' samples.

The V call is TRBV11-2, the J call TRBJ2-7, with a weak D call TRBD1 (5 bases). Germline CDR1 and CDR2: SGHAT and FQNNGV. The V and J ends lost 5 bases and 2 bases respectively, with 16 bases between them. The CDR3 extends over 15 amino acids. The CDR3 protein is CASSHYYAGPYEQYF. In nucleotides, the CDR3 is TGTGCCAGCAGCCACTACTACGCAGGGCCCTACGAGCAGTACTTC.

This clonotype was seen a single time. The chain has TRBV15 and TRBJ2-7; 11 bases are a match to TRBD1. The CDR3 is 17 residues long. Trimming removed 1 base from V and 6 bases from J; junction bases left unmatched: 11. Per the germline V gene, CDR1 is LNHNV and CDR2 is YYDKDF (reference sequence). For the CDR3, the DNA is TGTGCCACCAGCAGAGGAGCCGGACAGGGGGCCCCTGGCGAGCAGTACTTC. Residues: CATSRGAGQGAPGEQYF.

This clonotype appeared a single time. The V gene is TRBV29-1, the J gene TRBJ2-3; possibly TRBD2 for D (6 bases). This CDR3 comprises 13 residues. Germline values: CDR1 SQVTM, CDR2 ANQGSEA. V was shortened by 8 bases and J by 3 bases, with 15 bases between the two germline ends. The CDR3 reads CSLVVGGTDTQYF. CDR3 bases: TGCAGCTTGGTAGTGGGAGGAACAGATACGCAGTATTTT.

This clonotype was found many times. V is TRBV7-9 and J is TRBJ2-3; D remains unclear. Trimming left V 4 bases short and J 8 bases short, with 13 bases between. The CDR3 covers 13 residues. Germline loops: CDR1 SEHNR, CDR2 FQNEAQ (reference sequence). The CDR3 nucleotides are TGTGCCAGCAGCTGGCCCTCGGCGGCTACGCAGTATTTT. It is translated as CASSWPSAATQYF.

The V call is TRBV11-2, the J call TRBJ2-6, with unresolved D. Looked up from germline, CDR1 is SGHAT and CDR2 is FQNNGV. This CDR3 comprises 15 residues. V lost 6 bases and J 10 bases, leaving 19 bases between the germline ends. CDR3 in DNA: TGTGCCAGCAGTCAAGACGGGCGGATAGCTAACGTCCTGACTTTC. Its translation is CASSQDGRIANVLTF.

This clonotype was seen at least ten times. The V gene is TRBV24-1, the J gene TRBJ1-2; D unclear. The length of the CDR3 is 12 residues. Per germline, CDR1 KGHDR and CDR2 SFDVKD. The ends were cut back, 1 base at V and 8 bases at J, with 7 bases in the middle. The DNA of the CDR3 is TGTGCCACCAGTGATTTTGTGGGGGGCTACACCTTC. It specifies CATSDFVGGYTF.

The table lists this clonotype with a count of one. This chain links TRBV24-1 with TRBJ2-1, with 10 bases matching TRBD2. Germline-derived CDR1 and CDR2 are KGHDR and SFDVKD. This CDR3 region has 14 residues. Trimming removed 2 bases from V and 9 bases from J; junction bases left unmatched: 3. The CDR3: CATSDSSGSVEQFF. CDR3 sequence (DNA): TGTGCCACCAGTGATTCTAGCGGGAGTGTTGAGCAGTTCTTC.

This clonotype was seen more than once but under ten times. At one end, the junction sequence differs from germline, possibly due to a read error. The chain recombines TRBV20-1 with TRBJ1-3; TRBD1 agrees at 7 bases. From germline, CDR1 is DFQATT and CDR2 SNEGSKA (reference sequence). This CDR3 contains 14 residues. The CDR3 protein is CSASSGTAGNAICF. Written as DNA, the CDR3 is TGCAGTGCTAGTTCCGGGACAGCAGGAAACGCCATATGTTTT.

This clonotype was counted at least ten times. The chain uses TRBV19 and TRBJ2-3; D gene uncertain. The CDR3 is made up of 14 amino acids. Germline V CDR1 and CDR2: LNHDA, SQIVND (reference sequence). V was shortened by 3 bases and J by 7 bases, with 14 bases between the two germline ends. CDR3 in DNA: TGTGCCAGTAGTATTCTTCTAGGCCAGTATACGCAGTATTTT. Translated, it gives CASSILLGQYTQYF. The full variable domain, rest sourced from reference TRBV19 and TRBJ2-3, is DGGITQSPKYLFRKEGQNVTLSCEQNLNHDAMYWYRQDPGQGLRLIYYSQIVNDFQKGDIAEGYSVSREKKESFPLTVTSAQKNPTAFYLCASSILLGQYTQYFGPGTRLTVL.

This clonotype was found many times. The CDR3 DNA sequence: TGTGCCAGCAGGCCTAGCGGGAGGCGAGGCACCGGGGAGCTGTTTTTT. This sequence encodes CASRPSGRRGTGELFF. The chain combines TRBV27 with TRBJ2-2, with 11 bases that match TRBD2. Germline V gene sequence: CDR1 MNHEY, CDR2 SMNVEV (reference sequence). The CDR3 consists of 16 residues. Unmatched junction bases numbered 7, after V lost 6 bases and J lost 4 bases.

The gene calls are TRBV2 and TRBJ2-3; 11 bases align to TRBD2. After removal of 5 bases from V and 4 bases from J, the junction contained 14 bases not matched to a gene. Germline CDR1 and CDR2: SNHLY and FYNNEI. This CDR3 comprises 18 residues. The CDR3 nucleotides are TGTGCCAGCAGTTCTTTACGACTAGCGGGGAGCTCAGCAGATACGCAGTATTTT. Its protein is CASSSLRLAGSSADTQYF.

This clonotype was counted at least ten times. The chain uses TRBV6-4 and TRBJ1-4; D might be TRBD1 (5 bases). CDR3 length equals 12 residues. The V end was cut by 5 bases, the J end by 16 bases, with 17 bases between. Germline CDR1 MRHNA, CDR2 SNTAGT. The CDR3 spells CASSQPGGGRFF. The DNA of the CDR3 is TGTGCCAGCAGTCAACCCGGGGGGGGACGGTTTTTT.

This clonotype was counted many times. The J gene is TRBJ1-5, the V gene TRBV20-1; no firm D call. V gave up 3 bases and J gave up 1 base, with 7 bases separating them. The CDR3 extends over 13 amino acids. Germline V gene data show CDR1 as DFQATT and CDR2 as SNEGSKA (reference sequence). In nucleotides, the CDR3 is TGCAGTGCTAGGGACTTAAGCAATCAGCCCCAGCATTTT. This encodes CSARDLSNQPQHF.

About this clonotype itself: This may arise from a read error, as a much more abundant clone is one base away. The chain uses TRBV6-1 and TRBJ2-7, with 8 nucleotides matching TRBD2. The CDR3 contains 16 residues. Germline trimming cut 9 bases from V and 0 bases from J; bases unmatched to any gene: 13. Germline CDR1 is MNHNS and CDR2 is SASEGT. CDR3 sequence (DNA): TGTGCCAGTACTCGCGGGAGGCTACCGAGCTCCTACGAGCAGTACTTC. Translation gives CASTRGRLPSSYEQYF.

This clonotype was found many times. The chain combines TRBV11-3 with TRBJ2-7, with D perhaps matching TRBD1 or TRBD2 (5 bases each). The V end lost 6 bases, the J end lost 2 bases, and 14 bases lay between the germline ends. CDR3 size: 14 residues. Germline V lookup: CDR1 SGHNT, CDR2 YENEEA. The CDR3 spells CASREAGPTYEQYF. The CDR3 DNA sequence: TGTGCCAGCAGGGAGGCAGGGCCCACCTACGAGCAGTACTTC.

This clonotype has at least ten counts. V is TRBV19 and J is TRBJ2-2; 7 nucleotides agree with TRBD1. In germline, CDR1 is LNHDA, CDR2 SQIVND (reference sequence). Trimming at V came to 0 bases and at J to 0 bases, leaving 4 bases not matched to a gene. This CDR3 contains 17 residues. In DNA form, the CDR3 reads TGTGCCAGTAGTATAGACGGGGACAGATCGAACACCGGGGAGCTGTTTTTT. Its protein is CASSIDGDRSNTGELFF.

The genes are TRBV10-3 and TRBJ1-5, with D hard to call. V lost 3 bases to trimming and J lost 11 bases, with 20 bases between them. The CDR3 consists of 15 residues. Germline V gives CDR1 ENHRY, CDR2 SYGVKD. This CDR3 reads CAISEGAGAQETQHF. The CDR3 nucleotides read TGTGCCATCAGTGAAGGAGCGGGAGCTCAAGAGACCCAGCATTTT.

There are many counts of this clonotype. This sequence joins TRBV9 and TRBJ2-1; D might be TRBD2 (7 bases). The V and J ends lost 4 bases and 1 base respectively, with 15 bases between them. Per germline, CDR1 SGDLS and CDR2 YYNGEE. The CDR3 runs to 16 residues. The CDR3 nucleotides are TGTGCCAGCAGCCTAGGGGGGGACTTTTCCTACAATGAGCAGTTCTTC. It translates to CASSLGGDFSYNEQFF.

This clonotype occurred many times. The V gene is TRBV5-1, the J gene TRBJ1-6; 7 bases agree with TRBD1. Trimming at V came to 3 bases and at J to 7 bases, leaving 13 bases not matched to a gene. Germline V gene data show CDR1 as SGHRS and CDR2 as YFSETQ. This CDR3 comprises 17 residues. The CDR3 sequence: CASSSPSTGEGNSPLHF. CDR3 nucleotide sequence: TGCGCCAGCAGCTCTCCTTCCACAGGGGAGGGGAATTCACCCCTCCACTTT.

On this clonotype: This may come from a read error, since a much larger clone is one base off. The genes are TRBV5-5 and TRBJ2-1; maybe TRBD2 (6 bases). The V gene's germline CDR1 is SGHKS and CDR2 YYEKEE (reference sequence). This CDR3 is built from 15 residues. CDR3 sequence (DNA): TGTGCCAGCAGCGGGGAGGTCAGGTCCTACAATGAGCAGTCCTTC. It yields the protein CASSGEVRSYNEQSF.

CDR3 loop: CASSDPGELFF. In nucleotides, the CDR3 is TGTGCCAGCAGTGACCCGGGGGAGCTGTTTTTT. V usage is TRBV6-4 and J usage is TRBJ2-2; D is undetermined. The CDR3 is 11 amino acids. V was trimmed by 2 bases and J by 8 bases, leaving 3 bases between them. Germline values: CDR1 MRHNA, CDR2 SNTAGT.

This clonotype was detected only a few times. This rearrangement joins TRBV2 to TRBJ1-3; 7 nucleotides line up with TRBD1. Trimming took 8 bases from V and 7 from J; bases not matched to a gene: 5. The CDR3 runs 12 residues. CDR1 is SNHLY, CDR2 FYNNEI, per germline. In nucleotides, the CDR3 is TGTGCCAGCGAAGACAGGGTGAACACCATATATTTT. This codes for CASEDRVNTIYF.